This T cell receptor beta chain was captured in a study of early T cells in non-severe SARS-CoV-2 infection. As for the study in general: Unpaired chains resulted from sequencing bulk RNA of unsorted whole blood.

Unique molecular identifiers (one per individual cDNA molecule) were attached. TCRdb reprocessed the 5' RACE reads via MiXCR and lists one record per CDR3 protein. The sample lists tens of thousands of distinct CDR3 sequences, around 5% occurring once. General study findings and limits: Missing private and CD4 specificities, VDJdb matching favored anti-spike CD8 responses.

The table lists this clonotype with a few counts. Its antigen remains unidentified. V lost 1 base to trimming and J lost 7 bases, with 22 bases between them. CDR3 length equals 17 residues. CDR1 is LGHNA, CDR2 YSLEER, per germline. This sequence originates from an adult who was a healthcare worker with PCR-confirmed SARS-CoV-2 infection or an uninfected control (not recorded which). This chain joins TRBV4-3 and TRBJ2-5; D perhaps matches TRBD2 (6 bases). What was sequenced was whole blood. The CDR3 reads CASSQGQPGTAIWTQYF. CDR3 nucleotides: TGCGCCAGCAGCCAAGGTCAGCCCGGGACTGCCATTTGGACCCAGTACTTC.